This TCR beta chain was sequenced for a study of blood T cells in healthy people across ages. This clonotype was detected only a few times. Per sample, at least 6 micrograms of total RNA were extracted. V was clipped by 5 bases and J by 4 bases; unmatched bases: 5. The CDR3 has 15 amino acids. Germline loops: CDR1 SGHVS, CDR2 FQNEAQ. Primers used in a second PCR of about 6 to 12 cycles were a sample-barcoded 5' primer and a J-beta primer mix. A minimum of 2.5 million CDR3-containing paired-end reads was obtained for each sample. MiXCR, run by TCRdb on the 5' RACE reads, gives a single entry per CDR3 protein. The data show hundreds of thousands of distinct CDR3 sequences, 24% seen once. In addition, the sample was reused for a study of T cells of mothers and their children. That investigation notes: Three healthy Caucasian mothers gave samples, and so did their six children. Over 10 million reads per mother and 2.5 million to 3 million per child were obtained.

V is TRBV7-8 and J is TRBJ1-4, with 9 nucleotides matching TRBD1. The TCR originated in a boy aged 5-17 years in good health. Sequencing was performed on blood. This chain's CDR3 is CASSTRQGDNEKLFF. DNA for the CDR3: TGTGCCAGCAGCACCCGACAGGGGGATAATGAAAAACTGTTTTTT.